The clone carrying this TCR beta chain has only a few counts. Its antigen is currently unknown. The data are from a study of early T cells in non-severe SARS-CoV-2 infection. Study-level points and caveats: Matching against VDJdb likely underestimated virus-specific expansions, favoring anti-spike CD8.

This CDR3 region has 14 residues. V gave up 1 base and J gave up 0 bases, with 6 bases separating them. In germline, CDR1 is KGHSH, CDR2 LQKENI. The TCR library protocol attached unique molecular identifiers to the individual cDNA molecules. A single record per CDR3 protein comes from TCRdb applying MiXCR to the 5' RACE reads. This table holds about 59,000 distinct CDR3 sequences, 13% found once. The sequencing here drew on whole blood, taken at baseline. The chain carries TRBV18 and TRBJ1-2, with a possible D match to TRBD1 (6 bases). This TCR derives from an adult who was a healthcare worker with PCR-confirmed SARS-CoV-2 infection or an uninfected control (not recorded which). CDR3 sequence: CASSPQGANYGYTF. In DNA, the CDR3 is TGTGCCAGCTCACCACAGGGGGCTAACTATGGCTACACCTTC.